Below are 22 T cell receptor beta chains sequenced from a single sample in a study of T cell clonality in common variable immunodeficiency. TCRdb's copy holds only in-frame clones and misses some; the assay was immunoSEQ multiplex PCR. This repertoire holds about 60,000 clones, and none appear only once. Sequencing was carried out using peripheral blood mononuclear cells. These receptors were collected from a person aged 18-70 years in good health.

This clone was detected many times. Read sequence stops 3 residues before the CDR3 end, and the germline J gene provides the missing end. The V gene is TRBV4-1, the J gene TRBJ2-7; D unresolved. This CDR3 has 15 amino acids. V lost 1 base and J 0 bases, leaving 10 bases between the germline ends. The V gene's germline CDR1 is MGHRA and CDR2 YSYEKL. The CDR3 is CASSQGVYSSYEQYF. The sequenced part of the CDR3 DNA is TGCGCCAGCAGCCAAGGAGTTTACTCCTCCTACGAG.

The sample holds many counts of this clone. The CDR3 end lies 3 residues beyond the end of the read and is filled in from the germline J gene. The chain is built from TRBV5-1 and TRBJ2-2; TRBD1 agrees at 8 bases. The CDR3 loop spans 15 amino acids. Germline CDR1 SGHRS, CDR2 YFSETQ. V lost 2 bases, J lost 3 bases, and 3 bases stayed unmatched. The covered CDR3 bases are TGCGCCAGCAGCTTATTGACAGGGGACACCGGGGAG. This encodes CASSLLTGDTGE. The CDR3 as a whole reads CASSLLTGDTGELFF.

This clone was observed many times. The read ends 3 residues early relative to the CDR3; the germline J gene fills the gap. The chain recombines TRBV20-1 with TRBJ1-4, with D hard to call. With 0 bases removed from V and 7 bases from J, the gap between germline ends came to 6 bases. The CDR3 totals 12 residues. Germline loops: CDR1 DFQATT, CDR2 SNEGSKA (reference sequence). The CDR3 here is CSARDNGEKLFF. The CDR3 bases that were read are TGCAGTGCTAGAGATAACGGTGAAAAA.

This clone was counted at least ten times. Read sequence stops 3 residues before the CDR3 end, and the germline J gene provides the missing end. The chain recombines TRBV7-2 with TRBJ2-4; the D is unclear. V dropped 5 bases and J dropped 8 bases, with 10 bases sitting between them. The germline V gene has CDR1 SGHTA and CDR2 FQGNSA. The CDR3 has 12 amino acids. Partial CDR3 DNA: TGTGCCAGCAGCCCCCCAAGGGACATT. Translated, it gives CASSPPRDI. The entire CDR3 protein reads CASSPPRDIQYF.

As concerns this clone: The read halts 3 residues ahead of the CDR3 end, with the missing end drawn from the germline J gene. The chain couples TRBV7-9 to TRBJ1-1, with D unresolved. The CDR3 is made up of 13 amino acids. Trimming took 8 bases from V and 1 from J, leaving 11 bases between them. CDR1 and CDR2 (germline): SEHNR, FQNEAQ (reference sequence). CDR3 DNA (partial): TGTGCCAGCCGCACAACAGAGAACACTGAA. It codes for CASRTTENTE. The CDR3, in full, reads CASRTTENTEAFF. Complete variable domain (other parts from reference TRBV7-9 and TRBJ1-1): DTGVSQNPRHKITKRGQNVTFRCDPISEHNRLYWYRQTLGQGPEFLTYFQNEAQLEKSRLLSDRFSAERPKGSFSTLEIQRTEQGDSAMYLCASRTTENTEAFFGQGTRLTVV.

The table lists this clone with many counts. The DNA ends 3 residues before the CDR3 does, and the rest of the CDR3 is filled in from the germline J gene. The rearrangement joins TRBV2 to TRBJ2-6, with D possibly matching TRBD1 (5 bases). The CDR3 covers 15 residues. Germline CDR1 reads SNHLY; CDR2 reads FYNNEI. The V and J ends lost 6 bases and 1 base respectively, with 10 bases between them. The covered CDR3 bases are TGTGCCAGCAGCAAACAGGTGTCTGGGGCCAACGTC. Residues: CASSKQVSGANV. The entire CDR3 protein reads CASSKQVSGANVLTF.

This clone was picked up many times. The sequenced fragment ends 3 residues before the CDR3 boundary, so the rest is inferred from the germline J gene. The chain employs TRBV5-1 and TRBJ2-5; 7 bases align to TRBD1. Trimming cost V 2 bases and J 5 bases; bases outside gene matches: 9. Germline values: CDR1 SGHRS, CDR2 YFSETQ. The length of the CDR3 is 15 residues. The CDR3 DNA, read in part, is TGCGCCAGCAGCTTCGGACAGGCCTCCTGGGAGACC. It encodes CASSFGQASWET. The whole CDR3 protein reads CASSFGQASWETQYF.

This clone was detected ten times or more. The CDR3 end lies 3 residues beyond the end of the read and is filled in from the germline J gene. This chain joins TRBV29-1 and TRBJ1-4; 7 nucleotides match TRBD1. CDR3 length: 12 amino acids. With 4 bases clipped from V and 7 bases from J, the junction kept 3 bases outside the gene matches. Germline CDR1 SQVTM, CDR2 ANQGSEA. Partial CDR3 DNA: TGCAGCGTTGGACAGGGAGGTGAAAAA. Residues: CSVGQGGEK. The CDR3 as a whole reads CSVGQGGEKLFF.

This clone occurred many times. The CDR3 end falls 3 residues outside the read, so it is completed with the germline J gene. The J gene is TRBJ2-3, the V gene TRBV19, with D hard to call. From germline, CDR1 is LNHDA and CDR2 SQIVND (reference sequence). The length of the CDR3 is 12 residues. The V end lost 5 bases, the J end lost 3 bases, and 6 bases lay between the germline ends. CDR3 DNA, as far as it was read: TGTGCCAGTAGTGAGGCAACAGATACG. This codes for CASSEATDT. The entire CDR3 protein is CASSEATDTQYF.

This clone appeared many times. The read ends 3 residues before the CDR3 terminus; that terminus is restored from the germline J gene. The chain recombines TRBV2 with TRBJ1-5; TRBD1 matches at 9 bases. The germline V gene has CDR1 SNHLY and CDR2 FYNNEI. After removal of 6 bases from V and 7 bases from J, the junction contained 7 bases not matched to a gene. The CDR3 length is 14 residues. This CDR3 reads CASREGQGGQPQHF. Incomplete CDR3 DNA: TGTGCCAGCAGGGAGGGACAGGGCGGCCAGCCC.

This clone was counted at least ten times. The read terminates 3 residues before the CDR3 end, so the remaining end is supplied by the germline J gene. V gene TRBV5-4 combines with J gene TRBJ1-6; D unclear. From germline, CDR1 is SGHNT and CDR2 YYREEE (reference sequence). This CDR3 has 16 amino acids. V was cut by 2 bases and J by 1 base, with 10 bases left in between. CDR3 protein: CASSFRIVSYNSPLHF. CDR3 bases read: TGTGCCAGCAGCTTCAGGATTGTGTCCTATAATTCACCC.

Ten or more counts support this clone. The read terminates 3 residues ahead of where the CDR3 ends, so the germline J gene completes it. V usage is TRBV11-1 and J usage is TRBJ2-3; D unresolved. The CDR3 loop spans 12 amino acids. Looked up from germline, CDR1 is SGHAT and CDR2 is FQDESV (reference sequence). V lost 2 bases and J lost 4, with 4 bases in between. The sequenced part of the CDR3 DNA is TGTGCCAGCAGCTTATCGGCAGATACG. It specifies CASSLSADT. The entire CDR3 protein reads CASSLSADTQYF.

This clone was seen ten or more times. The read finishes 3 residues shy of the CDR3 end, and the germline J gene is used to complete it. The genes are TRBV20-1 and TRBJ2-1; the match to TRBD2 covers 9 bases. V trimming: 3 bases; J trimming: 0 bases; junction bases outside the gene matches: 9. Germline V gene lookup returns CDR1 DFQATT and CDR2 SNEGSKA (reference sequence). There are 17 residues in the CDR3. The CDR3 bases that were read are TGCAGTGCTAGGAAGCGGGGGGCAGCCAGCTCCTACAATGAG. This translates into CSARKRGAASSYNE. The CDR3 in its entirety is CSARKRGAASSYNEQFF.

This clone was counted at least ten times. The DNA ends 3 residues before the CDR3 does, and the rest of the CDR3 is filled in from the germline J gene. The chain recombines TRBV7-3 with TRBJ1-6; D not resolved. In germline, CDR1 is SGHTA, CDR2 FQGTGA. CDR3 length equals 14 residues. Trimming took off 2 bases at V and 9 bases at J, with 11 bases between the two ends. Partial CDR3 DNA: TGTGCCAGCAGCTTAGAAGGGCGGGGTTCACCC. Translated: CASSLEGRGSP. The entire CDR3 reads CASSLEGRGSPLHF.

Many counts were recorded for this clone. Partial CDR3 DNA: TGTGCCAGCAAGGGGGTGACTGAA. Translated: CASKGVTE. The entire CDR3 protein reads CASKGVTEAFF. The chain is built from TRBV12-3 or TRBV12-4 and TRBJ1-1; TRBD1 might be the D (6 bases). The read is 3 residues too short to cover the CDR3 end, so that end is filled in from the germline J gene. The CDR3 consists of 11 residues. V gave up 7 bases and J gave up 5 bases, with 8 bases separating them.

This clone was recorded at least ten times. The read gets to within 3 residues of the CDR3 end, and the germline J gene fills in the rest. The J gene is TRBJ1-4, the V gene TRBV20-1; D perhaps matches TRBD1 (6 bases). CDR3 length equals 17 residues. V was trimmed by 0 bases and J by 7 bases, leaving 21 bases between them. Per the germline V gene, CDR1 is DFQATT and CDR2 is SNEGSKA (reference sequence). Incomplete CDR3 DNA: TGCAGTGCTAGAGATCCCCTACAGGGAGGCTATGGTGAAAAA. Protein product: CSARDPLQGGYGEK. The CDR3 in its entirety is CSARDPLQGGYGEKLFF.

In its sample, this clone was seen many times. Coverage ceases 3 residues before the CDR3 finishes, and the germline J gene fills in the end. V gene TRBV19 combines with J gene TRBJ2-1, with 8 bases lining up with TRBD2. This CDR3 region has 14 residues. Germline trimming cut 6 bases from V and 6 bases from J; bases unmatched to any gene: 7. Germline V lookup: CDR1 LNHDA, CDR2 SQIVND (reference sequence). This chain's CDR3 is CASSGTRPLNEQFF. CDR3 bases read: TGTGCCAGTAGCGGGACTAGGCCACTCAATGAG.

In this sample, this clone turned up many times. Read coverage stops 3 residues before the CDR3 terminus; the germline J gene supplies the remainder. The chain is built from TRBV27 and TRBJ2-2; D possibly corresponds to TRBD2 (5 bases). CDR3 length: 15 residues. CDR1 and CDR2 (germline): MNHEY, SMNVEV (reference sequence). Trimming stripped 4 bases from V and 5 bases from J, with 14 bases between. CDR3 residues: CASSWAGGHTGELFF. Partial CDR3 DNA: TGTGCCAGCAGTTGGGCTGGCGGGCATACCGGGGAG.

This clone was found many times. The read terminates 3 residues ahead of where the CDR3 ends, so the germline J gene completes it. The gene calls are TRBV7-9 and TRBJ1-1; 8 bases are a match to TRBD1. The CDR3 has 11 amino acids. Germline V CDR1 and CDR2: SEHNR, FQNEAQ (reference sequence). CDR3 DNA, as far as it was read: TGTGCCAGCACCGGACAGGGTTTA. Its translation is CASTGQGL. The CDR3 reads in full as CASTGQGLAFF. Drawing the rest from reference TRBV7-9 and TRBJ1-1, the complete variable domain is DTGVSQNPRHKITKRGQNVTFRCDPISEHNRLYWYRQTLGQGPEFLTYFQNEAQLEKSRLLSDRFSAERPKGSFSTLEIQRTEQGDSAMYLCASTGQGLAFFGQGTRLTVV.

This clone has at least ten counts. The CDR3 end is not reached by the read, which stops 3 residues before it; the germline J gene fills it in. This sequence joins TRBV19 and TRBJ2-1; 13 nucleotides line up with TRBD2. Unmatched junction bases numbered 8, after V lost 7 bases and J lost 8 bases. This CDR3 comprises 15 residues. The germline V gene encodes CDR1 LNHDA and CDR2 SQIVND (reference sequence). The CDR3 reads CASTRTSGSFDEQFF. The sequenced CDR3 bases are TGTGCCAGTACCCGGACTAGCGGGAGTTTTGATGAG.

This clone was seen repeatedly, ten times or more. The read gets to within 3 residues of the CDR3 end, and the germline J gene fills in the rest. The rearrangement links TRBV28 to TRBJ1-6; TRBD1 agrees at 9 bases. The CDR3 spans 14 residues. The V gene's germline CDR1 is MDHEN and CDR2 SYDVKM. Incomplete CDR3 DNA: TGTGCCAGCAGTTTTCACAGGGGGCGCGGGGCC. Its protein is CASSFHRGRGA. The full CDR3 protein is CASSFHRGRGALHF.

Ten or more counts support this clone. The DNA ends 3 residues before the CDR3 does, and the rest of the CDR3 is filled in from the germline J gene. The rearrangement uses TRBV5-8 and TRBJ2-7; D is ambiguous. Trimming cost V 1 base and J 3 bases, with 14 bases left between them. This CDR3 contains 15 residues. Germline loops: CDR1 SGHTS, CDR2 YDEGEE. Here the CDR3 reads CASSLSLFLGYEQYF. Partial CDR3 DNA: TGTGCCAGCAGCTTGAGTTTATTTCTCGGCTACGAG.